This is a list of T cell receptor beta chains from one sample in a study of CD8+ T cells in alopecia areata. The protocol was immunoSEQ multiplex PCR, while the TCRdb copy is restricted to in-frame clones and leaves out a portion. Altogether approximately 7,500 clones are present, about two thirds being singletons, with the ten largest covering more than 12%. The sequences come from skin, collected at week 0. These receptor sequences come from a human donor with alopecia areata. CDR3s include the opening cysteine and the closing phenylalanine or tryptophan. A D gene is named only where the DNA matches it firmly. Size tells how often a clone was seen (once, few, many) or the class of an expanded clone, and some rows leave it out.

D gene,V gene,J gene,clone size,CDR3 protein,CDR3 DNA
-,TRBV21-1,TRBJ2-6,-,CASRLTLATTSRANVLTF,TGTGCCAGCAGGCTCACGTTAGCTACAACAAGTCGGGCCAACGTCCTGACTTTC
-,TRBV5-1,TRBJ1-4,-,CASAMAGTAATNEKLFF,TGCGCCAGCGCCATGGCGGGAACGGCCGCAACTAATGAAAAACTGTTTTTT
-,TRBV4-1,TRBJ1-2,-,CASSNSNYGYTF,TGCGCCAGCAGTAATTCTAACTATGGCTACACCTTC
-,TRBV19,TRBJ2-6,once,CASSWGSGANVLTF,TGTGCCAGTAGTTGGGGCTCTGGGGCCAACGTCCTGACTTTC
-,TRBV7-3,TRBJ2-1,-,CASSLGIYNEQFF,TGTGCCAGCAGCTTGGGCATTTACAATGAGCAGTTCTTC
TRBD1,TRBV5-4,TRBJ1-6,-,CASSPGQANSPLHF,TGTGCCAGCAGCCCCGGACAGGCTAATTCACCCCTCCACTTT
-,TRBV18,TRBJ1-4,-,CASSLSGHTNEKLFF,TGTGCCAGCTCACTATCGGGACACACGAATGAAAAACTGTTTTTT
-,TRBV7-2,TRBJ1-1,-,CASSQYLADTEAFF,TGTGCCAGCAGCCAGTATTTGGCGGACACTGAAGCTTTCTTT
-,TRBV29-1,TRBJ1-1,once,CSVTWMNTEAFF,TGCAGTGTGACCTGGATGAACACTGAAGCTTTCTTT
TRBD1,TRBV7-3,TRBJ1-1,once,CASSPEGQLNTEAFF,TGTGCCAGCAGCCCCGAGGGACAGTTGAACACTGAAGCTTTCTTT
-,TRBV29-1,TRBJ2-2,-,CSVAGWGNTGELFF,TGCAGCGTTGCGGGTTGGGGAAACACCGGGGAGCTGTTTTTT
-,TRBV5-6,TRBJ1-5,-,CASSLAQGNQPQHF,TGTGCCAGCAGCTTGGCACAGGGTAATCAGCCCCAGCATTTT
TRBD1,TRBV29-1,TRBJ2-2,-,CSADRVNTGELFF,TGCAGCGCGGACAGGGTGAACACCGGGGAGCTGTTTTTT
-,TRBV15,TRBJ2-1,-,CATSRDKGYEQFF,TGTGCCACCAGCAGAGATAAGGGGTATGAGCAGTTCTTC
TRBD1,TRBV9,TRBJ1-5,once,CASSAGTEVQPQHF,TGTGCCAGCAGCGCCGGGACAGAAGTACAGCCCCAGCATTTT
-,TRBV10-3,TRBJ2-5,-,CAISESGYTGTQYF,TGTGCCATCAGTGAGTCTGGGTATACAGGGACCCAGTACTTC
-,TRBV4-3,TRBJ2-4,few,CASSQGESTGSLAKNIQYF,TGCGCCAGCAGCCAAGGGGAATCGACCGGCTCACTAGCCAAAAACATTCAGTACTTC
TRBD1,TRBV6-6,TRBJ1-4,-,CASRHSGQGNEKLFF,TGTGCCAGCAGACACAGCGGACAGGGTAATGAAAAACTGTTTTTT
TRBD1,TRBV7-3,TRBJ2-2,few,CASSLSGGSSTGELFF,TGTGCCAGCAGCTTATCAGGGGGCAGTTCCACCGGGGAGCTGTTTTTT
-,TRBV7-3,TRBJ1-2,-,CASSLTNRGSEGYTF,TGTGCCAGCAGCTTAACTAACCGGGGTTCGGAGGGCTACACCTTC
-,TRBV4-3,TRBJ1-2,-,CASSQGRGDNYGYTF,TGCGCCAGCAGCCAAGGGCGAGGCGACAACTATGGCTACACCTTC
-,TRBV29-1,TRBJ1-1,-,CSVDYGNTEAFF,TGCAGCGTTGATTATGGGAACACTGAAGCTTTCTTT
TRBD2,TRBV29-1,TRBJ2-3,-,CSVVGSGGSTDTQYF,TGCAGCGTTGTTGGTAGCGGGGGGTCCACAGATACGCAGTATTTT
-,TRBV29-1,TRBJ1-1,-,CSVNRNTEAFF,TGCAGCGTCAACCGGAACACTGAAGCTTTCTTT
-,TRBV11-3,TRBJ2-2,-,CASSFPGSEELFF,TGTGCCAGCAGCTTCCCCGGGTCCGAAGAGCTGTTTTTT
-,TRBV6-1,TRBJ2-7,few,CASSVSSYEQYF,TGTGCCAGCAGTGTATCTTCCTACGAGCAGTACTTC